The T cell receptor beta chain described here comes from a study of PD-1 blockade in classical Hodgkin lymphoma. Autologous stem cell transplantation was followed by relapse in every patient, and brentuximab vedotin exposure varied. Best response was recorded as complete response, partial response or progressive disease. Libraries were prepared by immunoSEQ multiplex PCR; TCRdb keeps only in-frame clonotypes and omits some of them. This sample has around 66,000 clones, with around 75% found just once. The starting material was peripheral blood mononuclear cells (PBMCs), obtained before the second cycle of nivolumab. The source of this sequence is a human donor with classical Hodgkin lymphoma.

CDR3 DNA: TGTGCCATCAGTGACACCGGGTCCATCTACGAGCAGTACTTC. Amino acid sequence: CAISDTGSIYEQYF. The chain uses TRBV10-3 and TRBJ2-7; no firm D call. The V end was cut by 3 bases, the J end by 3 bases, with 12 bases between. CDR1 is ENHRY, CDR2 SYGVKD, per germline. The CDR3 covers 14 residues.